The clone carrying this TCR beta chain appeared a few times. Its target is not known. The sample originates from a study of response to subunit inactivated influenza vaccine. The study's findings and limits: Each seasonal flu vaccination may recruit only limited new T cells, authors suggested.

The germline CDR1 and CDR2 sequences are SGHTA and FQGNSA. The V end was cut by 5 bases, the J end by 7 bases, with 18 bases between. The CDR3 spans 15 residues. TCRdb recomputed calls from the RT-PCR reads with MiXCR, one row per CDR3 protein. The table shows 750,000 to 850,000 distinct CDR3 sequences, with around 18% occurring only once. Material: PBMCs from blood, obtained more than 4 days after vaccination. The receptor was derived from a man aged 45 to 65 who received an inactivated influenza vaccine. The chain combines TRBV7-2 with TRBJ2-1; tentatively, D is TRBD2 (7 bases). The chain's CDR3 is CASSRGAGIGNEQFF. In nucleotides, the CDR3 is TGTGCCAGCAGCCGGGGGGCAGGGATTGGAAATGAGCAGTTCTTC.